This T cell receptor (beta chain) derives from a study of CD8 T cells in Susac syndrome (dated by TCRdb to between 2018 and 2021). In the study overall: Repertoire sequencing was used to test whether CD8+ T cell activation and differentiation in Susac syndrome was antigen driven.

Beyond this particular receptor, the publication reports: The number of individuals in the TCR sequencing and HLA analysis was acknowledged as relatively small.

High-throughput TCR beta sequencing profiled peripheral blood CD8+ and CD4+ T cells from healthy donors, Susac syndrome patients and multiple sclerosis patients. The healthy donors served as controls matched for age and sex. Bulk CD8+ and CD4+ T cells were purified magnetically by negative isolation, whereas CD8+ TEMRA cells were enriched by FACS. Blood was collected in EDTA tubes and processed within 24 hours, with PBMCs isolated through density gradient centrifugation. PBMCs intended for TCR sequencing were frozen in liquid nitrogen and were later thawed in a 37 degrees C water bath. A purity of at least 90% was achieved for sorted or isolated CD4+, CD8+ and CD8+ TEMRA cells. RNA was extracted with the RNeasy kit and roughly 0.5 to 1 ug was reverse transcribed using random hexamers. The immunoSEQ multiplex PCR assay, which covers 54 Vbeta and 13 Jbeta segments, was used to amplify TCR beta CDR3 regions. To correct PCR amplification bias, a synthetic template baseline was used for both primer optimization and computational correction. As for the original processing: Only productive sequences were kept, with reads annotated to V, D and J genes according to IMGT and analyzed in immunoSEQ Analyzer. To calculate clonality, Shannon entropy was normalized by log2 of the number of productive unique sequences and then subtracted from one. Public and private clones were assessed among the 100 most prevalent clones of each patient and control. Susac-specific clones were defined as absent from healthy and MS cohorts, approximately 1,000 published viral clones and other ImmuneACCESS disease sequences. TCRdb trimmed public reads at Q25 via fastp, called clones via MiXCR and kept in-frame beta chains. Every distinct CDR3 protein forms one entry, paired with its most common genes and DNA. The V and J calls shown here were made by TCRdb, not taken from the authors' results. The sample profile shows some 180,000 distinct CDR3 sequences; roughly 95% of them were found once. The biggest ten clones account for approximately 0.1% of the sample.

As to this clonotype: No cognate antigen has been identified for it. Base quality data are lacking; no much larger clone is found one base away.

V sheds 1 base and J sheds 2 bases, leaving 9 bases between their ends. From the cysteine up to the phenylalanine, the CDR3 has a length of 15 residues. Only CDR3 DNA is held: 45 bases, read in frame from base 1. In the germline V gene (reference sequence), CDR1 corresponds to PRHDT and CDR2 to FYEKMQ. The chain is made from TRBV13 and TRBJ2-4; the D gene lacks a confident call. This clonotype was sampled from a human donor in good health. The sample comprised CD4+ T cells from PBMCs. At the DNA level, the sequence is TGTGCCAGCAGCTTAGTTCTGGGCCCCAAAAACATTCAGTACTTC. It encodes CASSLVLGPKNIQYF.